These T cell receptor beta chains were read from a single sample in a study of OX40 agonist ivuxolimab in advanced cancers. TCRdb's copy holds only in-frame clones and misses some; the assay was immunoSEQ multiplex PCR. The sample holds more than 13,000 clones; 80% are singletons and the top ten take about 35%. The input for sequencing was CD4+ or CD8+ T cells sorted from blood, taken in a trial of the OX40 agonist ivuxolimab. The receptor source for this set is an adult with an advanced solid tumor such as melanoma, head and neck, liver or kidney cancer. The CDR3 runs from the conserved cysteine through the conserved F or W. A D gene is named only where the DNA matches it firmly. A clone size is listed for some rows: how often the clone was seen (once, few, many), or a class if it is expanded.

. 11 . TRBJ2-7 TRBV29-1 TGCAGCGTGAAATTTTCCTACGAGCAGTACTTC CSVKFSYEQYF
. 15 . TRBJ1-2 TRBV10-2 TGCGCCAGCAGACAGGACCCCGCAATTTCTTCCGACTACACCTTC CASRQDPAISSDYTF
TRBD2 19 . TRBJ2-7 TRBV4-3 TGCGCCAGCAGCCAAGAGGGAACTAGCGGGGGCCTTAGAGGACACGAGCAGTACTTC CASSQEGTSGGLRGHEQYF
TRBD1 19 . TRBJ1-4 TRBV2 TGTGCCAGCAGTGGGCCGGGACAGGGAGCGTTGTTGGCTAATGAAAAACTGTTTTTT CASSGPGQGALLANEKLFF
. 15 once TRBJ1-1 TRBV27 TGTGCCAGCAGTTTATCCCGGACCCTGAACACTGAAGCTTTCTTT CASSLSRTLNTEAFF
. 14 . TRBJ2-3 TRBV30 TGTGCCTGGAGTGCAACATCCCCGGGGGATACGCAGTATTTT CAWSATSPGDTQYF
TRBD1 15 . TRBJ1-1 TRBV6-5 TGTGCCAGCAGTGTTCTCCGGGACAGCTTAACTGAAGCTTTCTTT CASSVLRDSLTEAFF
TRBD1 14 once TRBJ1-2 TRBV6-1 TGTGCCAGCAGTGACCCCGGACAGGGGCACGGCTACACCTTC CASSDPGQGHGYTF
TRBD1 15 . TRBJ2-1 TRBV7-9 TGTGCCAGCGGGGAATACGTGACAGGGGGATTTGAGCAGTTCTTC CASGEYVTGGFEQFF
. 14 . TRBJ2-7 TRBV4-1 TGCGCCAGCAGCCAAGTTGGGGGGACGAACGAGCAGTACTTC CASSQVGGTNEQYF
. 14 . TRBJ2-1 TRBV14 TGTGCCAGCAGCCAAGTCCAGCGAGGGATGAAGCAGTTCTTC CASSQVQRGMKQFF
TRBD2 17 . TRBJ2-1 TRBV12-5 TGTGCTAGTGGTTTGCCTCCTCTAGGCAGCGGGGACAATGAGCAGTTCTTC CASGLPPLGSGDNEQFF
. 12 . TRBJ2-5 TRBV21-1 TGTGCCAGCAGCACCGCACTCCAGACCCAGTACTTC CASSTALQTQYF
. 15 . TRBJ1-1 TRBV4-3 TGCGCCAGCAGCCAAGATGAGGGAGGCTACACTGAAGCTTTCTTT CASSQDEGGYTEAFF
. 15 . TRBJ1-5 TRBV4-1 TGCGCCAGCAGCGTGGGTCCGCTCCAGAATCAGCCCCAGCATTTT CASSVGPLQNQPQHF
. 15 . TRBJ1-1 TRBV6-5 TGTGCCAGCTGGAATATCGGGACACCTCAGGGTGAAGCTTTCTTT CASWNIGTPQGEAFF
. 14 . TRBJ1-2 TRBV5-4 TGTGCCAGCAGCGGATGGACAGAGAACTATGGCTACACCTTC CASSGWTENYGYTF
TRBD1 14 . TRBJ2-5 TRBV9 TGTGCCAGCAGCGTAGAGACAGGGCGAGAGACCCAGTACTTC CASSVETGRETQYF
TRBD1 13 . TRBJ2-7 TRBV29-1 TGCAGCGTCCGGACAGGCAACTTCTACGAGCAGTACTTC CSVRTGNFYEQYF
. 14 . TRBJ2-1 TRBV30 TGTGCCTCCCCCGGTAGGGGTTCCTACAATGAGCAGTTCTTC CASPGRGSYNEQFF
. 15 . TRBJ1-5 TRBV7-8 TGTGCCAGCAGCTTAGAGGCAGGGAAAAATCAGCCCCAGCATTTT CASSLEAGKNQPQHF
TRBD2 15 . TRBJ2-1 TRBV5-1 TGCGCCAGCAGCTTGGAAAGCGGGACGGTCAATGAGCAGTTCTTC CASSLESGTVNEQFF
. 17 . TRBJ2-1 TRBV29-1 TGCAGCGTGGAAGATTGGTCTAGCCCGAGCTCCTACAATGAGCAGTTCTTC CSVEDWSSPSSYNEQFF
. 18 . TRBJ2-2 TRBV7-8 TGTGCCAGCAGCATCGGCCGCCGGACCGCCTCCCGGGGCGGGGAGCTGTTTTTT CASSIGRRTASRGGELFF
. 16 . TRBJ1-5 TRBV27 TGTGCCAGCAGTTTATCACCGGGGGGCGCGGGTCAGCCCCAGCATTTT CASSLSPGGAGQPQHF
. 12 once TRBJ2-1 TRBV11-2 TGTGCCAGCAGCTTAACAACGGGGAAGCAGTTCTTC CASSLTTGKQFF
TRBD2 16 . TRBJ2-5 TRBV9 TGTGCCAGCAGCGTAGCAAGCGGGGGGGGTCAAGAGACCCAGTACTTC CASSVASGGGQETQYF
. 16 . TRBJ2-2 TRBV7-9 TGTGCCAGCAGCCCGATGGACGGACCGAACACCGGGGAGCTGTTTTTT CASSPMDGPNTGELFF
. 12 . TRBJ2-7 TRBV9 TGTGCCAGCAGCGTACCCGGGGATGAGCAGTACTTC CASSVPGDEQYF
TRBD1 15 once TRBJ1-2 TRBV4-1 TGCGCCAGCAGCTCAGCAGGGGGGACAGCCTATGGCTACACCTTC CASSSAGGTAYGYTF